This is a list of T cell receptor beta chains from one sample in a study of blood T cell repertoires in COVID-19. Here immunoSEQ multiplex PCR was the method, and the copy in TCRdb shows in-frame clones only, minus some. The table has approximately 100,000 clones, just over 85% seen once. The specimen sequenced was peripheral blood. Receptors were obtained from a human donor in a cohort sampled during active COVID-19. CDR3s include the opening cysteine and the closing phenylalanine or tryptophan. Each record gives: D gene, V gene, CDR3 protein. D genes are given only for firm matches.

d_call: TRBD2
v_call: TRBV7-8
cdr3_aa: CASSWASGSAEQFF

d_call: TRBD1
v_call: TRBV7-3
cdr3_aa: CASSYDRGTEAFF

d_call: NA
v_call: TRBV30
cdr3_aa: CAWSALRGIGYTF

d_call: NA
v_call: TRBV3-1/TRBV3-2
cdr3_aa: CASSQDPRGRGYTF

d_call: NA
v_call: TRBV15
cdr3_aa: CATSRDLGVSNEKLFF

d_call: NA
v_call: TRBV11-3
cdr3_aa: CASSPGGYRMNTEAFF

d_call: NA
v_call: TRBV19
cdr3_aa: CASSIGGGLLDQPQHF

d_call: TRBD1
v_call: TRBV7-8
cdr3_aa: CASSLTGGQNTIYF

d_call: NA
v_call: TRBV30
cdr3_aa: CAWSVWGGTNYGYTF

d_call: NA
v_call: TRBV18
cdr3_aa: CAVRTDSKPDTQYF

d_call: TRBD2
v_call: TRBV3-1/TRBV3-2
cdr3_aa: CASSGLAGGGETQYF

d_call: NA
v_call: TRBV30
cdr3_aa: CAWSSGDYEQYF

d_call: NA
v_call: TRBV18
cdr3_aa: CASSPQGLPKNIQYF

d_call: TRBD1
v_call: TRBV5-6
cdr3_aa: CASSPGTGDRPQHF

d_call: NA
v_call: TRBV11-2
cdr3_aa: CANSFPGAGTEAFF

d_call: NA
v_call: TRBV19
cdr3_aa: CASSIKSGRVSYNEQFF

d_call: TRBD1
v_call: TRBV28
cdr3_aa: CASSLRVWARQGAPNYEQYF

d_call: TRBD1
v_call: TRBV11-2
cdr3_aa: CASTDFRDRPPYGYTF

d_call: TRBD2
v_call: TRBV6-2/TRBV6-3
cdr3_aa: CASSYGTSNRRTQYF

d_call: NA
v_call: TRBV28
cdr3_aa: CASSLSRQIGYTF

d_call: TRBD1
v_call: TRBV19
cdr3_aa: CASSILGTGSRETQYF

d_call: TRBD1
v_call: TRBV7-2
cdr3_aa: CASSVTSGTGSSYEQYF

d_call: NA
v_call: TRBV25-1
cdr3_aa: CASSAGASHQPQHF